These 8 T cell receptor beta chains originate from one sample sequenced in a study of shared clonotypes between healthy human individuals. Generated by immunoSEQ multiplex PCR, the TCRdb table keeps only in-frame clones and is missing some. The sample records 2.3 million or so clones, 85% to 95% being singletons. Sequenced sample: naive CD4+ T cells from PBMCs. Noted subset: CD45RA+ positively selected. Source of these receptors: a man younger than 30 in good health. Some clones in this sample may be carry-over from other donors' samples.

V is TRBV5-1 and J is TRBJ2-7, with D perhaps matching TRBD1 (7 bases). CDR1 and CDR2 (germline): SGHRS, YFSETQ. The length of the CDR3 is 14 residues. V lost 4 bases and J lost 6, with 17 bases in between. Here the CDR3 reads CASSPGDSFREQYF. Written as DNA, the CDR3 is TGCGCCAGCAGCCCGGGGGACAGCTTTCGCGAGCAGTACTTC.

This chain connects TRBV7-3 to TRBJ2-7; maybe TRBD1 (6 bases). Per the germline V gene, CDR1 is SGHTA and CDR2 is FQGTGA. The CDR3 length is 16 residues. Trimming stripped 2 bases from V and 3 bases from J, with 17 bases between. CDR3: CASSLLGEGGNYEQYF. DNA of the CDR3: TGTGCCAGCAGCTTATTGGGGGAAGGGGGAAACTACGAGCAGTACTTC.

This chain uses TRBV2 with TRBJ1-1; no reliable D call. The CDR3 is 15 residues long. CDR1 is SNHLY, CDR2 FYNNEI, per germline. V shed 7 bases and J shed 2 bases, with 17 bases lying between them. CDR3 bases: TGTGCCAGCAAAGGCAGGATCTCTATAAACACTGAAGCTTTCTTT. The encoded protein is CASKGRISINTEAFF.

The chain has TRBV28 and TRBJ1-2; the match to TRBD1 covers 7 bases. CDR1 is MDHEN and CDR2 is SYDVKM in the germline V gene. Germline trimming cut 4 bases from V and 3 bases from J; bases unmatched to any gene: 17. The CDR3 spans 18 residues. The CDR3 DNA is TGTGCCAGCAGTTCACCCCGGGACAGAAGAATAGTGGACTATGGCTACACCTTC. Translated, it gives CASSSPRDRRIVDYGYTF.

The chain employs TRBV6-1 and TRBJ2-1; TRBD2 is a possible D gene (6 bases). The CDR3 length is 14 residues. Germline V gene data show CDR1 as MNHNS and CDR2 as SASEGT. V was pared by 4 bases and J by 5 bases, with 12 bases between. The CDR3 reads CASSVVAADNEQFF. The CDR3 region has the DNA TGTGCCAGCAGTGTGGTAGCGGCGGACAATGAGCAGTTCTTC.

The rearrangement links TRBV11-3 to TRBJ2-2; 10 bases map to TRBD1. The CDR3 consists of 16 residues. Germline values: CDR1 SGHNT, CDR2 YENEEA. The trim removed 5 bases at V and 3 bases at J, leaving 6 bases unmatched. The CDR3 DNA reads TGTGCCAGCAGCCCGGGACAGGGGTTTTACACCGGGGAGCTGTTTTTT. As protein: CASSPGQGFYTGELFF.

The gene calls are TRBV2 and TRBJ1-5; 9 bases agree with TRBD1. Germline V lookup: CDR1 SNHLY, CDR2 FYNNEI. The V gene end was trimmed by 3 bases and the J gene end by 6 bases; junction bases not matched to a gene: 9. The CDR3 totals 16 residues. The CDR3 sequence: CASSEEMGQGGQPQHF. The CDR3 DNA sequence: TGTGCCAGCAGTGAGGAAATGGGACAGGGAGGTCAGCCCCAGCATTTT.

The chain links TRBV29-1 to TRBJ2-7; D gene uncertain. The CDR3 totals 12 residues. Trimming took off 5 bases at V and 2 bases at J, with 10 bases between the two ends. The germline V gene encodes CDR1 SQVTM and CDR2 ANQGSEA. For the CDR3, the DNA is TGCAGCGTTTGGAACTGGCCCTACGAGCAGTACTTC. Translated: CSVWNWPYEQYF.